This T cell receptor (beta chain) was retrieved from a study of beta chain features in type 1 diabetes. General study points: Junctions at VDJ sites from type 1 diabetes patients had fewer insertions and more deletions. There was a possibility that cDNA sequencing over-represented cells with high TCR expression. Researchers could not determine here whether HLA type influences TCRB rearrangement. Shorter TCRB CDR3s, moderately but significantly so, marked every one of the four CD4+ subsets in Type 1 diabetes patients. PCR could preferentially amplify shorter templates, alike in patients and controls.

In germline, CDR1 is MNHEY, CDR2 SVGAGI. The CDR3 covers 15 residues. The V and J ends lost 2 bases and 4 bases respectively, with 15 bases between them. The whole isolated RNA underwent reverse transcription, so sequencing captured expressed TCRB transcripts. Measured with immunoSEQ multiplex PCR; TCRdb has only the in-frame clones, and not every one. The sample holds roughly 50,000 clones, roughly 39% seen once. As concerns this clone: What it binds is not known.

V usage is TRBV6-5 and J usage is TRBJ2-7, with D maybe TRBD2 (6 bases). The origin of this receptor is a man aged 25 to 40 with type 1 diabetes. The sequenced sample consisted of Tregs from blood. The CDR3 loop is CASSYLSSTRYEQYF. DNA of the CDR3: TGTGCCAGCAGTTACCTTTCTTCGACTAGATACGAGCAGTACTTC.